The 30 T cell receptor beta chains listed next were all sequenced from one sample in a study of cytomegalovirus exposure and HLA in healthy donors. PCR was performed using 60 Vbeta and 13 Jbeta primers. TCRdb keeps only in-frame clones here, not all; method: immunoSEQ multiplex PCR. The sample holds more than 50,000 clones. Specimen: PBMCs. The receptors come from a man aged 50-60 years in good health and CMV-seropositive.

Of note for this clone: The junction does not match germline at one end; this may be a read error. The chain has TRBV7-7 and TRBJ1-1; 7 bases are shared with TRBD1. The CDR3 is 16 amino acids. The germline CDR1 and CDR2 sequences are SSHAT and FNYEAQ (reference sequence). CDR3 DNA: TGTGCTAGCAGCTTAAATAAGGACAGGAGGATGGCTGAAGCTTTCTTT. Translated, it gives CASSLNKDRRMAEAFF.

This chain connects TRBV5-1 to TRBJ2-3, with 9 bases identical to TRBD2. The CDR3 extends over 14 amino acids. CDR1 and CDR2 from the germline V gene are SGHRS and YFSETQ. The J segment lost 3 bases and the V segment lost 5 bases, leaving 4 bases of the junction unmatched. The CDR3, as DNA: TGCGCCAGCAGTAGCGGGGGAGGGACAGATACGCAGTATTTT. Its translation: CASSSGGGTDTQYF. Full variable domain (outside the CDR3, taken from reference TRBV5-1 and TRBJ2-3): KAGVTQTPRYLIKTRGQQVTLSCSPISGHRSVSWYQQTPGQGLQFLFEYFSETQRNKGNFPGRFSGRQFSNSRSEMNVSTLELGDSALYLCASSSGGGTDTQYFGPGTRLTVL.

The chain recombines TRBV19 with TRBJ2-7; 7 bases fit TRBD2. The V gene's germline CDR1 is LNHDA and CDR2 SQIVND (reference sequence). V lost 1 base to trimming and J lost 3 bases; unmatched junction nucleotides: 12. CDR3 length: 17 residues. CDR3 coding DNA: TGTGCCAGTAGTATAGCTTCGGGGGGAAAGATGTACTACGAGCAGTACTTC. This gives the protein CASSIASGGKMYYEQYF.

On this clone: One end of the junction varies from germline; a read error may be responsible. This chain joins TRBV7-7 and TRBJ1-1; TRBD1 matches 9 bases. This CDR3 has 18 amino acids. CDR1 is SSHAT and CDR2 is FNYEAQ in the germline V gene (reference sequence). Here the CDR3 reads CASSLAAGQGEEDTEAFF. The CDR3 DNA sequence: TGTGCTAGCAGCTTAGCCGCGGGACAGGGAGAAGAGGACACTGAAGCTTTCTTT.

V and J are TRBV2 and TRBJ2-7; 12 bases map to TRBD2. With 7 bases clipped from V and 3 bases from J, the junction kept 4 bases outside the gene matches. CDR1 is SNHLY, CDR2 FYNNEI, per germline. CDR3 size: 14 residues. The CDR3 bases are TGTGCCAGCATCCTGACTAGCGGGGGCTACGAGCAGTACTTC. It is translated as CASILTSGGYEQYF.

The chain couples TRBV7-2 to TRBJ1-3; D gene ambiguous. Between the trimmed V and J ends, which lost 1 base and 0 bases, there was a span of 7 bases. The V gene's germline CDR1 is SGHTA and CDR2 FQGNSA. The CDR3 is 15 residues long. This chain's CDR3 is CASSLDYSSGNTIYF. CDR3 bases: TGTGCCAGCAGCTTAGATTACAGCTCTGGAAACACCATATATTTT.

The CDR3 is CASSSTGTDYEQYF. In nucleotides, the CDR3 is TGTGCCAGCAGTTCAACCGGGACAGACTACGAGCAGTACTTC. The rearrangement joins TRBV6-5 to TRBJ2-7; 7 positions match TRBD1. Germline V CDR1 and CDR2: MNHEY, SVGAGI. The CDR3 covers 14 residues. Trimming at V came to 4 bases and at J to 3 bases, leaving 6 bases not matched to a gene.

The chain recombines TRBV10-3 with TRBJ2-2; a weak D match, TRBD2 (6 bases). V lost 10 bases, J lost 1 base, and 13 bases lay in between. The germline V gene has CDR1 ENHRY and CDR2 SYGVKD. The CDR3 runs to 14 residues. The CDR3 here is CATAGGGNTGELFF. In DNA form, the CDR3 reads TGTGCCACCGCCGGGGGAGGGAACACCGGGGAGCTGTTTTTT.

The chain is built from TRBV4-3 and TRBJ2-1; 8 bases fit TRBD2. This CDR3 is built from 17 residues. Germline CDR1 is LGHNA and CDR2 is YSLEER. V lost 1 base and J lost 6; bases outside the gene matches: 11. CDR3 coding DNA: TGCGCCAGCAGCCAAGGTACGGACGGGAGGGCCCTCAATGAGCAGTTCTTC. Its translation is CASSQGTDGRALNEQFF.

The chain has TRBV7-3 and TRBJ2-1, with 7 bases lining up with TRBD2. The CDR3 extends over 15 amino acids. Germline V CDR1 and CDR2: SGHTA, FQGTGA. V was clipped by 5 bases and J by 1 base; unmatched bases: 5. This CDR3 reads CASSTTSESYNEQFF. The CDR3 nucleotides read TGTGCCAGCAGCACCACTAGCGAGTCCTACAATGAGCAGTTCTTC.

The chain recombines TRBV28 with TRBJ2-7; 11 bases map to TRBD1. Trimming at V came to 2 bases and at J to 4 bases, leaving 10 bases not matched to a gene. This CDR3 region has 17 residues. Germline V lookup: CDR1 MDHEN, CDR2 SYDVKM. The CDR3 here is CASSLKLSGQGGYEQYF. The DNA of the CDR3 is TGTGCCAGCAGTTTAAAGTTATCGGGACAGGGGGGGTACGAGCAGTACTTC.

The J gene is TRBJ2-5, the V gene TRBV5-1, with D possibly being TRBD2 (7 bases). Germline V lookup: CDR1 SGHRS, CDR2 YFSETQ. The CDR3 has 15 amino acids. V was trimmed by 2 bases and J by 0 bases, leaving 11 bases between them. CDR3 bases: TGCGCCAGCAGCTTTTCGGGGGGCCACCAAGAGACCCAGTACTTC. Its translation: CASSFSGGHQETQYF.

This chain links TRBV5-1 with TRBJ1-5, with TRBD1 matching over 7 bases. J was trimmed by 7 bases and V by 0 bases; bases with no gene match: 7. The CDR3 has 15 amino acids. Per germline, CDR1 SGHRS and CDR2 YFSETQ. The CDR3 spells CASSLGETGKQPQHF. CDR3 nucleotide sequence: TGCGCCAGCAGCTTGGGGGAGACAGGGAAGCAGCCCCAGCATTTT.

This sequence joins TRBV29-1 and TRBJ2-5; a possible D gene is TRBD2 (5 bases). The V and J ends lost 3 bases and 4 bases respectively, with 9 bases between them. The CDR3 totals 12 residues. From germline, CDR1 is SQVTM and CDR2 ANQGSEA. The chain's CDR3 is CSVERARETQYF. CDR3 DNA sequence: TGCAGCGTTGAGAGGGCTAGAGAGACCCAGTACTTC.

The chain is built from TRBV9 and TRBJ2-1; 14 positions agree with TRBD2. Germline lookup yields CDR1 SGDLS and CDR2 YYNGEE. The CDR3 totals 16 residues. The V and J ends lost 3 bases and 6 bases, in that order; junction bases with no gene match: 5. The CDR3 coding sequence is TGTGCCAGCAGCGCGACTAGCGGGGGGGCCTTCAATGAGCAGTTCTTC. Its translation is CASSATSGGAFNEQFF.

The rearrangement joins TRBV9 to TRBJ2-3; 7 bases fit TRBD1. The V and J ends lost 4 bases and 3 bases, in that order; junction bases with no gene match: 5. CDR3 size: 14 residues. CDR1 and CDR2 from the germline V gene are SGDLS and YYNGEE. As DNA, the CDR3 is TGTGCCAGCAGCAATACACAGGGGACAGATACGCAGTATTTT. Protein: CASSNTQGTDTQYF.

This chain joins TRBV11-3 and TRBJ2-1; weak D call: TRBD1 (6 bases). The CDR3 is 14 residues long. V was cut by 3 bases and J by 4 bases, with 10 bases left in between. CDR1 is SGHNT, CDR2 YENEEA, per germline. The CDR3 loop is CASSFGTQYNEQFF. The CDR3 region has the DNA TGTGCCAGCAGCTTCGGGACACAGTACAATGAGCAGTTCTTC.

J is TRBJ1-1 and V is TRBV5-4, with a possible D match to TRBD1 (5 bases). Per germline, CDR1 SGHNT and CDR2 YYREEE (reference sequence). V was shortened by 4 bases and J by 5 bases, with 15 bases between the two germline ends. This CDR3 has 14 residues. Written as DNA, the CDR3 is TGTGCCAGCAGCCCTCTCCAGGGTGGGACTGAAGCTTTCTTT. Protein sequence: CASSPLQGGTEAFF.

This chain joins TRBV28 and TRBJ1-2, with D possibly TRBD1 on 5 matching bases. Germline CDR1 is MDHEN and CDR2 is SYDVKM. Trimming removed 5 bases from V and 4 bases from J, with 14 bases in between. The CDR3 has 14 residues. The DNA for the CDR3 is TGTGCCAGCAGTCTACCCCGGACACCCTATGGCTACACCTTC. Its protein product is CASSLPRTPYGYTF.

V is TRBV4-1 and J is TRBJ2-7, with 7 bases fitting TRBD1. V was pared by 1 base and J by 2 bases, with 5 bases of the junction left unmatched. Germline V gene lookup returns CDR1 MGHRA and CDR2 YSYEKL. The CDR3 extends over 15 amino acids. The CDR3 here is CASSQGDSAAYEQYF. The DNA of the CDR3 is TGCGCCAGCAGCCAAGGGGACAGCGCGGCCTACGAGCAGTACTTC.

The rearrangement links TRBV4-1 to TRBJ2-7, with 10 positions matching TRBD2. Germline CDR1 and CDR2: MGHRA and YSYEKL. Trimming cost V 4 bases and J 0 bases; bases outside gene matches: 15. This CDR3 contains 19 residues. The CDR3 nucleotides are TGCGCCAGCAGCCCCAGGGCTAGCGGGGGTGACCCGAGCTCCTACGAGCAGTACTTC. Translating it yields CASSPRASGGDPSSYEQYF.

The rearrangement uses TRBV7-2 and TRBJ2-2; tentative D call: TRBD1 (6 bases). This CDR3 has 14 residues. Trimming cost V 4 bases and J 5 bases, with 11 bases left between them. Germline CDR1 is SGHTA and CDR2 is FQGNSA. The CDR3 loop reads CASSYREPTGELFF. DNA for the CDR3: TGTGCCAGCAGCTACAGGGAACCAACCGGGGAGCTGTTTTTT.

This clone registers medium-sized by frequency. The chain links TRBV19 to TRBJ2-2, with 9 bases that match TRBD1. The V segment lost 3 bases and the J segment 3 bases; nucleotides outside the gene matches: 17. Germline values: CDR1 LNHDA, CDR2 SQIVND (reference sequence). The CDR3 loop spans 20 amino acids. CDR3 residues: CASSIGGQGPFLSDTGELFF. The CDR3, as DNA: TGTGCCAGTAGTATCGGGGGACAGGGTCCTTTTCTTTCGGACACCGGGGAGCTGTTTTTT.

The chain links TRBV4-2 to TRBJ2-3; possibly TRBD2 for D (6 bases). CDR1 is LGHNA and CDR2 is YNFKEQ in the germline V gene. Trimming pared 3 bases from V and 3 bases from J, leaving 10 bases between. This CDR3 spans 14 amino acids. CDR3 residues: CASSQGRNTDTQYF. CDR3 sequence (DNA): TGTGCCAGCAGCCAGGGGAGGAATACAGATACGCAGTATTTT.

The chain combines TRBV18 with TRBJ2-3; the D gene is possibly TRBD2 (6 bases). Trimming left V 6 bases short and J 6 bases short, with 16 bases between. Germline values: CDR1 KGHSH, CDR2 LQKENI. The CDR3 has 14 residues. CDR3 bases: TGTGCCAGCTCCGACCAGGGAGGAAGGGATACGCAGTATTTT. It translates to CASSDQGGRDTQYF.

V and J are TRBV7-2 and TRBJ2-7, with a possible D match to TRBD2 (5 bases). CDR3 length equals 13 residues. CDR1 SGHTA and CDR2 FQGNSA come from the germline V gene. V lost 5 bases to trimming and J lost 1 base, with 9 bases between them. Written as DNA, the CDR3 is TGTGCCAGCAGCGTTAGCGCTTCCTACGAGCAGTACTTC. Its protein is CASSVSASYEQYF. Variable domain in full (rest from reference TRBV7-2 and TRBJ2-7): GAGVSQSPSNKVTEKGKDVELRCDPISGHTALYWYRQSLGQGLEFLIYFQGNSAPDKSGLPSDRFSAERTGGSVSTLTIQRTQQEDSAVYLCASSVSASYEQYFGPGTRLTVT.

The chain combines TRBV28 with TRBJ1-2, with 8 bases aligning to TRBD1. The CDR3 is 12 residues long. V lost 6 bases and J lost 4; bases outside the gene matches: 1. In germline, CDR1 is MDHEN, CDR2 SYDVKM. In DNA, the CDR3 is TGTGCCAGCAGGACAGGGGTCTATGGCTACACCTTC. It translates to CASRTGVYGYTF.

The chain has TRBV5-1 and TRBJ1-2; 7 bases agree with TRBD1. V shed 3 bases and J 4 bases; nucleotides not matched to a gene: 12. Germline-derived CDR1 and CDR2 are SGHRS and YFSETQ. The CDR3 runs to 16 residues. The CDR3 DNA reads TGCGCCAGCAGCTCTGGACAGGTTCCATCTCTCTATGGCTACACCTTC. Amino acid sequence: CASSSGQVPSLYGYTF.

The chain combines TRBV4-3 with TRBJ1-2, with a tentative D call TRBD1 (6 bases). This CDR3 region has 15 residues. CDR1 and CDR2 (germline): LGHNA, YSLEER. V lost 3 bases, J lost 4 bases, and 15 bases lay in between. CDR3 sequence: CASSHLGGSSYGYTF. In DNA, the CDR3 is TGCGCCAGCAGCCACCTAGGGGGAAGTAGCTATGGCTACACCTTC.

This sequence joins TRBV29-1 and TRBJ1-4, with no clear D. CDR1 and CDR2 (germline): SQVTM, ANQGSEA. The CDR3 sequence is 13 residues long. The ends were cut back, 4 bases at V and 11 bases at J, with 17 bases in the middle. The CDR3 DNA sequence: TGCAGCGTTGGCCCCGGGTCGGGAGGGAAACTGTTTTTT. This sequence encodes CSVGPGSGGKLFF.